Listed below are T cell receptor beta chains from one sample, sequenced in a study of human T cells and chemical hapten exposure. Via MiXCR, TCRdb re-called the RACE reads, giving one row per CDR3 protein. The sample holds 250,000 or so distinct CDR3 sequences, about 7.7% seen once. This material consisted of whole blood, taken in connection with sensitization to the hapten diphenylcyclopropenone (DPC). These TCRs come from a man aged 18 to 29 with alopecia areata. Some clones in this sample may be carry-over from other donors' samples. Each CDR3 is given without its conserved first and last residue. Each record gives: J gene, V gene, clone size, CDR3 protein. The size field is filled for only some rows; it gives once, few, many or a size class.

TRBJ1-2 TRBV7-9 NA ASIDDRANYGYT
TRBJ2-5 TRBV6-6 many ASSSARGGLYQETQY
TRBJ2-1 TRBV7-3 few ASSLKDARGDEQF
TRBJ1-6 TRBV4-3 many ASSQVPVLNSPLH
TRBJ1-1 TRBV20-1 NA SASLLIGDSTEAF
TRBJ1-5 TRBV5-6 few ASSDRRTAPAHQPQH
TRBJ1-1 TRBV12-3/TRBV12-4 many ASTLEGANTEAF
TRBJ1-2 TRBV27 few ASSLFAVSTNGYT
TRBJ2-5 TRBV11-2 few ASSPDSDRVYQETQY
TRBJ2-3 TRBV20-1 NA SASGATDTQY
TRBJ1-6 TRBV4-3 many ASSQDTKAARAPLH
TRBJ2-4 TRBV6-5 many ASSQGSAKNIQY
TRBJ1-5 TRBV2 many ASLGQLTLNQPQH
TRBJ2-4 TRBV6-2/TRBV6-3 NA ASASHGVRAKNIQY
TRBJ1-1 TRBV9 few ASSPSGEINTEAF
TRBJ1-5 TRBV2 NA ASHLDRGGQPQH
TRBJ2-3 TRBV6-5 NA ASSPLPLNTDTQY
TRBJ1-3 TRBV4-3 many ASSPGNGFAGNTIY
TRBJ1-1 TRBV13 NA ASSLDDPQLQYTEAF
TRBJ1-1 TRBV5-5 few ASSSTGESVAF
TRBJ2-7 TRBV6-2/TRBV6-3 few ASSYRDGSSYEQY
TRBJ2-7 TRBV7-9 NA ASTLKTGGPYEQY
TRBJ1-1 TRBV4-3 few ASSQFGGDEAF
TRBJ1-2 TRBV11-1 NA ASSFGGWQNYGYT
TRBJ1-1 TRBV7-9 few ASSQVAGAF
TRBJ1-6 TRBV7-2 few ASSPRGRNSPLH
TRBJ2-1 TRBV7-2 many ASSFQDYSYNEQF
TRBJ2-4 TRBV7-8 few ASSKGQGANIQY